This T cell receptor (beta chain) is drawn from a study of shared clonotypes between healthy human individuals. The study's findings and limits: The four-donor shared clonotypes exceeded non-shared clonotypes in generation probability, with non-shared ones scoring lower.

Points on this clone: What it binds is not known.

Assay: immunoSEQ multiplex PCR; the TCRdb copy retains only in-frame clones and omits some. The sample lists hundreds of thousands of clones, almost 97% occurring once. This receptor was identified in a woman aged 25 to 39 in good health. Sample: naive CD4+ T cells sorted from blood. Subset defined: CD45RA+ positively selected.

Here the CDR3 DNA reads TGTGCCAGCAGACGACCGGGATCCGGGGACTACGAGCAGTACTTC. Translated: CASRRPGSGDYEQYF. The chain carries TRBV7-9 and TRBJ2-7, with D possibly being TRBD2 (5 bases). Trimming removed 6 bases from V and 3 bases from J, with 18 bases in between. From germline, CDR1 is SEHNR and CDR2 FQNEAQ (reference sequence). There are 15 residues in the CDR3.